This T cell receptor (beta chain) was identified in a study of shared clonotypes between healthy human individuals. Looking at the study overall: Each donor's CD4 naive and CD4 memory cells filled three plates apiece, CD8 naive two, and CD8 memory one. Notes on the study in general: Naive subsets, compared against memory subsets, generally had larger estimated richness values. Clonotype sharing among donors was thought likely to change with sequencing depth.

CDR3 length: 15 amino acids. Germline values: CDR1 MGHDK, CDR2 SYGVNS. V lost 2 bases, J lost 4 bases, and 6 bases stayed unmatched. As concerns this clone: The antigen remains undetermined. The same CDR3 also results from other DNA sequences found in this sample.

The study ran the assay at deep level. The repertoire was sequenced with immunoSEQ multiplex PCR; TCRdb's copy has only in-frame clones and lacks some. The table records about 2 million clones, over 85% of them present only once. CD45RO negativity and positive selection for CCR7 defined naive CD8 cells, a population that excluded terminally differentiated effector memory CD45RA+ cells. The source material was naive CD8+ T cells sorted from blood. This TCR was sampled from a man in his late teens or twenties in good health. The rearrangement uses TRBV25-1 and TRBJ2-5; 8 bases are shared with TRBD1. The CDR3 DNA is TGTGCCAGCAGTGAAATAACAGGGGGTCGAGAGACCCAGTACTTC. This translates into CASSEITGGRETQYF.